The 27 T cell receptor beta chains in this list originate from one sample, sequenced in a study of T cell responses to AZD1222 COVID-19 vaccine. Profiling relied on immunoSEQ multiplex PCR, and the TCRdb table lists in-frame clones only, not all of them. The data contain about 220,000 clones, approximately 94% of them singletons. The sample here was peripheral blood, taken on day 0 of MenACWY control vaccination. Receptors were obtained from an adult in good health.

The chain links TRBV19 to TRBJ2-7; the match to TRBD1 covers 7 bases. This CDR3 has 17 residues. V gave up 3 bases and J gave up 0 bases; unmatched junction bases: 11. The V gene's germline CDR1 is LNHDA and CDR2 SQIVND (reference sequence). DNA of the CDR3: TGTGCCAGTAGTATGGGGTGGGGACAGCTGGGCTCCTACGAGCAGTACTTC. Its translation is CASSMGWGQLGSYEQYF.

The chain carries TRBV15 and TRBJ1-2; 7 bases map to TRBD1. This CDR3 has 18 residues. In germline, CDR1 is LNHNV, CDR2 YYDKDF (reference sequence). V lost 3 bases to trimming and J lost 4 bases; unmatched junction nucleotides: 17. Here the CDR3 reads CATSSTEKEGGASYGYTF. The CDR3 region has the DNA TGTGCCACCAGCAGTACCGAAAAGGAAGGGGGCGCGAGCTATGGCTACACCTTC.

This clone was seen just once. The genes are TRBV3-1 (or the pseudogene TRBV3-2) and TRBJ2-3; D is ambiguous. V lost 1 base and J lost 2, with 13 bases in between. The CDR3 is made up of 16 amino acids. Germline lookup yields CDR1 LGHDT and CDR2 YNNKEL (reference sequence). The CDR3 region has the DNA TGTGCCAGCAGCCAAGCTTTGGGTTTCCCCACAGATACGCAGTATTTT. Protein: CASSQALGFPTDTQYF.

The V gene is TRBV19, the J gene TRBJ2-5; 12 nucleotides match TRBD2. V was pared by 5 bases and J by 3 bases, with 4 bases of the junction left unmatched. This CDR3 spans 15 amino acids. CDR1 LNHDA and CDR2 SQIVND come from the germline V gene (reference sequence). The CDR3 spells CASSGASGGEETQYF. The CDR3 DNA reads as TGTGCCAGTAGTGGGGCTAGCGGGGGGGAAGAGACCCAGTACTTC.

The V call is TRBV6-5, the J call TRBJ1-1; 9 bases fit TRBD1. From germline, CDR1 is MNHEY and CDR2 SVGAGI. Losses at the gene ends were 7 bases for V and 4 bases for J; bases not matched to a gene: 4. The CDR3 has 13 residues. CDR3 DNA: TGTGCCAGCAACCAACAGGGGGCCACTGAAGCTTTCTTT. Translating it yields CASNQQGATEAFF.

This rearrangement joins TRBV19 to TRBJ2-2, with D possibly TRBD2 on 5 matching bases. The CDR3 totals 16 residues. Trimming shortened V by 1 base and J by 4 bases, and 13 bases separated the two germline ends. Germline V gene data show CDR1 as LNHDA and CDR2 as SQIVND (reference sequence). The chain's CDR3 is CASSIVRSGITGELFF. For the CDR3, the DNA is TGTGCCAGTAGTATAGTGAGGTCGGGGATCACCGGGGAGCTGTTTTTT.

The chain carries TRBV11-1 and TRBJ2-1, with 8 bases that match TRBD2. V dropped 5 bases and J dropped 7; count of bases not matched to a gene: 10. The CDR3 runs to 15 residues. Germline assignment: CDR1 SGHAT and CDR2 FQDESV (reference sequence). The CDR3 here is CASSPRLIAGNEQFF. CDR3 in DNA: TGTGCCAGCAGCCCCCGGTTGATAGCGGGAAATGAGCAGTTCTTC.

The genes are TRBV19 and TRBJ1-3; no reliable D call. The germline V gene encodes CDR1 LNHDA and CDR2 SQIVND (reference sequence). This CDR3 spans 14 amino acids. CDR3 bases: TGTGCTCTCAACCTGAGGTCCTCTGGAAACACCATATATTTT. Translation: CALNLRSSGNTIYF.

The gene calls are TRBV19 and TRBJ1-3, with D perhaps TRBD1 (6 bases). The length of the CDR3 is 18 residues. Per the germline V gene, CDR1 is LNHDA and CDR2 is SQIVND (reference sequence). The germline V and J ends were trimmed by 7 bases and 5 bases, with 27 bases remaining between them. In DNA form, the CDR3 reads TGTGCCAGTATGGAGGCAGGGGTCAGATTAACTTCAAGAAACACCATATATTTT. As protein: CASMEAGVRLTSRNTIYF.

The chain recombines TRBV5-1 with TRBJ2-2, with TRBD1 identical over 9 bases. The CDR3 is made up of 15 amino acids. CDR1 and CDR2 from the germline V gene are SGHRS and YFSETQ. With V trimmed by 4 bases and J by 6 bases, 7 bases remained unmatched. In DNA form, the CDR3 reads TGCGCCAGCAGCCTTGGGGACAGGGACGCCGGGGAGCTGTTTTTT. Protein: CASSLGDRDAGELFF.

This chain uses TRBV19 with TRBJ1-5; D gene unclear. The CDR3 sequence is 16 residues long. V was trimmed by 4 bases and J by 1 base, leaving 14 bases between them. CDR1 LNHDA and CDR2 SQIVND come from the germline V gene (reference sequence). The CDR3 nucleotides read TGTGCCAGTAGTAAGGCTGGCTGGAGGAGCAATCAGCCCCAGCATTTT. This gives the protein CASSKAGWRSNQPQHF.

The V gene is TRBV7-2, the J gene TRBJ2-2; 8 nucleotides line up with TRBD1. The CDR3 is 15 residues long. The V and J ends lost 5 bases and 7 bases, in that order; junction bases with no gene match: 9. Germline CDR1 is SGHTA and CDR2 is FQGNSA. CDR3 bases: TGTGCCAGCAGCCAGGACAGGGAAATAAACGGGGAGCTGTTTTTT. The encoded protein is CASSQDREINGELFF.

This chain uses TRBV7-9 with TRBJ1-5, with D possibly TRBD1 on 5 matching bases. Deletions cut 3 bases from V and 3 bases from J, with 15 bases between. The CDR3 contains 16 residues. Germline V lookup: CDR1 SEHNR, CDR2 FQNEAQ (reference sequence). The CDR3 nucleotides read TGTGCCAGCAGCTTCCAAGATGAGGGGAACAATCAGCCCCAGCATTTT. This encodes CASSFQDEGNNQPQHF. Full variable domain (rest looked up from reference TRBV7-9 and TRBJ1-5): DTGVSQNPRHKITKRGQNVTFRCDPISEHNRLYWYRQTLGQGPEFLTYFQNEAQLEKSRLLSDRFSAERPKGSFSTLEIQRTEQGDSAMYLCASSFQDEGNNQPQHFGDGTRLSIL.

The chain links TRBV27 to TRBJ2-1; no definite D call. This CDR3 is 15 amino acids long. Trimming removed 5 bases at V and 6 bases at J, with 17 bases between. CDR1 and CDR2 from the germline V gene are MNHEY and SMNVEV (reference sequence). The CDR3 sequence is CASSARNIMPNEQFF. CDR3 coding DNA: TGTGCCAGCAGTGCCCGGAACATCATGCCCAATGAGCAGTTCTTC.

This CDR3 reads CASSDRQGANYGYTF. Here the CDR3 DNA reads TGCGCCAGCAGCGATCGACAGGGAGCGAACTATGGCTACACCTTC. The V gene is TRBV5-1, the J gene TRBJ1-2, with 7 bases identical to TRBD1. The CDR3 length is 15 residues. Germline V CDR1 and CDR2: SGHRS, YFSETQ. The V and J ends lost 4 bases and 2 bases, in that order; junction bases with no gene match: 8.

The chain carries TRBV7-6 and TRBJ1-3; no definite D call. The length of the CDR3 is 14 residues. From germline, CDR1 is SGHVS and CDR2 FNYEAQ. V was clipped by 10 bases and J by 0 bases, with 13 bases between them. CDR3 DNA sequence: TGTGCCATAGCCGCCGGGGACTCTGGAAACACCATATATTTT. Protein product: CAIAAGDSGNTIYF.

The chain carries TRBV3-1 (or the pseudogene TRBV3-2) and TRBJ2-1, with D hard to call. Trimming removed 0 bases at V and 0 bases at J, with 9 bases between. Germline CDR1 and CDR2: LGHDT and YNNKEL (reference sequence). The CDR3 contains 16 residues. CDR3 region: CASSQEALISYNEQFF. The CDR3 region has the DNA TGTGCCAGCAGCCAAGAGGCGCTGATCTCCTACAATGAGCAGTTCTTC.

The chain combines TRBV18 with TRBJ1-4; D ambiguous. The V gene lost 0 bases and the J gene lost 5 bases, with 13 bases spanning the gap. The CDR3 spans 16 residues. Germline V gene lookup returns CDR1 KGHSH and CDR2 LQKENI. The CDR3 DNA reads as TGTGCCAGCTCACCACCTTCGGCAGTCCTAAATGAAAAACTGTTTTTT. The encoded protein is CASSPPSAVLNEKLFF.

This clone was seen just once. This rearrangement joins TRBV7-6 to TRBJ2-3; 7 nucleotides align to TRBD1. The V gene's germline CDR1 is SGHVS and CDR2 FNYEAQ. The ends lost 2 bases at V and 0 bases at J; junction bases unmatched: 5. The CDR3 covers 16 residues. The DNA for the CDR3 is TGTGCCAGCAGCTTACAACAGGGGTCTAGCACAGATACGCAGTATTTT. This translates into CASSLQQGSSTDTQYF.

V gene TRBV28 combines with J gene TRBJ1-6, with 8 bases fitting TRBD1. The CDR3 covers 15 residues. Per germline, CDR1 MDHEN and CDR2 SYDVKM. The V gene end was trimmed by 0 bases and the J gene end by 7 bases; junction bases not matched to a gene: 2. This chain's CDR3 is CASSLWGQENSPLHF. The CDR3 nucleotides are TGTGCCAGCAGTTTATGGGGACAGGAGAATTCACCCCTCCACTTT.

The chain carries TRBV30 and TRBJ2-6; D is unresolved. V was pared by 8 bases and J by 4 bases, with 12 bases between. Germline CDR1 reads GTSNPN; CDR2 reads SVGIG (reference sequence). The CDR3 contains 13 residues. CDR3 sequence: CAQTRAGANVLTF. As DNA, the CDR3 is TGTGCCCAGACAAGGGCCGGGGCCAACGTCCTGACTTTC. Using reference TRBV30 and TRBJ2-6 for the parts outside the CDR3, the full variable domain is SQTIHQWPATLVQPVGSPLSLECTVEGTSNPNLYWYRQAAGRGLQLLFYSVGIGQISSEVPQNLSASRPQDRQFILSSKKLLLSDSGFYLCAQTRAGANVLTFGAGSRLTVL.

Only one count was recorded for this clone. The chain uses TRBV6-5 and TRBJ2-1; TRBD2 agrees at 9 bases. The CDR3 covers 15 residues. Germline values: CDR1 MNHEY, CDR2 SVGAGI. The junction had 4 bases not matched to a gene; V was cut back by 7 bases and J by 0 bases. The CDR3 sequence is CASTLSGGSYNEQFF. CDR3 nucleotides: TGTGCCAGCACCCTTAGCGGGGGCTCCTACAATGAGCAGTTCTTC.

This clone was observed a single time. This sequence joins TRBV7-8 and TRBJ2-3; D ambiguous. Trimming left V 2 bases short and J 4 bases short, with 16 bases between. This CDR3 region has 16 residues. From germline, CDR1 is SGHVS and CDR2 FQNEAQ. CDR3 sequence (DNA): TGTGCCAGCAGCTTACCCCTTATGAAAGTTCCAGATACGCAGTATTTT. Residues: CASSLPLMKVPDTQYF.

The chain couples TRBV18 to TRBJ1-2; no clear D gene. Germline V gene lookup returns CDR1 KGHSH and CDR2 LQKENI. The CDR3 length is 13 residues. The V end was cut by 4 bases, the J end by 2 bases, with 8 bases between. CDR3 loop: CASSQQPNYGYTF. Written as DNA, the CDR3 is TGTGCCAGCTCACAACAGCCCAACTATGGCTACACCTTC.

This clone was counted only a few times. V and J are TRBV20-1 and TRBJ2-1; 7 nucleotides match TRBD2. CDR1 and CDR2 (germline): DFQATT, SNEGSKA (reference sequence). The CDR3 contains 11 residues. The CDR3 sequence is CSGLDYNEQFF. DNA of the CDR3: TGCAGCGGACTAGACTACAATGAGCAGTTCTTC.

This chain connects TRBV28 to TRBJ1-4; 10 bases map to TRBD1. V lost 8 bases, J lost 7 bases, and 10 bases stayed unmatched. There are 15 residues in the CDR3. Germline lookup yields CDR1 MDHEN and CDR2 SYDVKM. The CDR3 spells CASRNSGTGVEKLFF. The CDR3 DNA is TGTGCCAGCCGTAATTCCGGGACAGGGGTTGAAAAACTGTTTTTT.

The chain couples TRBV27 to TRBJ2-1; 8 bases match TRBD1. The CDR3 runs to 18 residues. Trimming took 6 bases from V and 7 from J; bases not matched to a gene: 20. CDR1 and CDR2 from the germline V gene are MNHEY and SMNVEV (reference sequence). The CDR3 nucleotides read TGTGCCAGCAGCGGTCGACAGGGGACCTCCTCCACCGGGAATGAGCAGTTCTTC. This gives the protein CASSGRQGTSSTGNEQFF.